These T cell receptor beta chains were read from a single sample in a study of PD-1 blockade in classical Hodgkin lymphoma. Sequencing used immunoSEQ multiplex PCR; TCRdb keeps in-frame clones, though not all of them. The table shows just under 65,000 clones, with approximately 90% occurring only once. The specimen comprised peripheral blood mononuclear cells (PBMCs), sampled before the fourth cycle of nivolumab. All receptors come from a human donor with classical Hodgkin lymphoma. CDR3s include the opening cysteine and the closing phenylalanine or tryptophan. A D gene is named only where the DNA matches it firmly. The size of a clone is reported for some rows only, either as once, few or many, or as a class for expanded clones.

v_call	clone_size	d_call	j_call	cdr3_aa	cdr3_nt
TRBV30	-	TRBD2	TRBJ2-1	CAWNTGIAGDGRSYNEQFF	TGTGCCTGGAATACGGGGATAGCGGGAGATGGGCGCTCCTACAATGAGCAGTTCTTC
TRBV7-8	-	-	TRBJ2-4	CASSLGYRPAKNIQYF	TGTGCCAGCAGCTTAGGGTACAGGCCGGCCAAAAACATTCAGTACTTC
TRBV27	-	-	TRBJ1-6	CASSLYPGSPLHF	TGTGCCAGCAGTTTATACCCCGGATCACCCCTCCACTTT
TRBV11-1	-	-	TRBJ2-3	CASRPRITDTQYF	TGTGCCAGCAGACCACGAATTACAGATACGCAGTATTTT
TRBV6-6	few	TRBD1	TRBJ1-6	CASSLPGQGNSPLHF	TGTGCCAGCAGTCTTCCGGGACAGGGGAATTCACCCCTCCACTTT
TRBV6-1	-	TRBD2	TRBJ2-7	CASSDLSSGRNGEQYF	TGTGCCAGCAGTGATCTTTCTAGCGGGAGGAACGGCGAGCAGTACTTC
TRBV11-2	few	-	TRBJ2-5	CASSLMWAQETQYF	TGTGCCAGCAGCTTAATGTGGGCTCAAGAGACCCAGTACTTC
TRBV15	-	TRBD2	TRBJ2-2	CATSRDPAGVSTGELFF	TGTGCCACCAGCAGAGATCCAGCGGGAGTTAGCACCGGGGAGCTGTTTTTT
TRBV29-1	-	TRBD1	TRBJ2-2	CSGASQGVTGELFF	TGCAGCGGAGCCAGCCAGGGGGTAACCGGGGAGCTGTTTTTT
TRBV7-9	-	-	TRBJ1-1	CASSLHNNTEAFF	TGTGCCAGCAGCTTACACAACAACACTGAAGCTTTCTTT
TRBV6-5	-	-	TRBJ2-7	CASSSQAYEQYF	TGTGCCAGCAGTTCCCAGGCCTACGAGCAGTACTTC
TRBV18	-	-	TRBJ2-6	CASSPGLGAGANVLTF	TGTGCCAGCTCACCAGGGCTAGGAGCTGGGGCCAACGTCCTGACTTTC
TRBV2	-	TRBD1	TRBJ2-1	CASRIATGTYNEQFF	TGTGCCAGCAGGATCGCGACAGGGACGTACAATGAGCAGTTCTTC
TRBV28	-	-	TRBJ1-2	CASRRYGYTF	TGTGCCAGCAGGCGGTATGGCTACACCTTC
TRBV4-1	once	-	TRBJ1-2	CASSQEGGRQANYGYTF	TGCGCCAGCAGCCAAGAAGGGGGGAGGCAGGCTAACTATGGCTACACCTTC
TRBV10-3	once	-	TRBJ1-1	CAISATVNTEAFF	TGTGCCATCAGTGCGACAGTGAACACTGAAGCTTTCTTT
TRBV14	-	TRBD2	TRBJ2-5	CASSQVAGRVETQYF	TGTGCCAGCAGCCAAGTGGCAGGGAGGGTGGAGACCCAGTACTTC
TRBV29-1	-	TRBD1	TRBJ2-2	CSVEETGGGGELFF	TGCAGCGTTGAAGAAACAGGGGGTGGCGGGGAGCTGTTTTTT
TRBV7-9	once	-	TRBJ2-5	CASSLGALGAETQYF	TGTGCCAGCAGCTTAGGAGCTCTGGGGGCCGAGACCCAGTACTTC
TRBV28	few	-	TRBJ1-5	CASTSTGQPQHF	TGTGCCAGCACCTCGACAGGTCAGCCCCAGCATTTT
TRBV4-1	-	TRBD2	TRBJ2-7	CASSQRTSIYEQYF	TGCGCCAGCAGCCAAAGGACTAGCATCTACGAGCAGTACTTC
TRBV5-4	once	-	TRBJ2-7	CASSSGETYEQYF	TGTGCCAGCAGCTCAGGCGAAACCTACGAGCAGTACTTC
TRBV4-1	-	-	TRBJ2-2	CASSQDQGPGELFF	TGCGCCAGCAGCCAAGACCAGGGCCCCGGGGAGCTGTTTTTT
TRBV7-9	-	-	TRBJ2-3	CASRNTDTQYF	TGTGCCAGCAGAAACACAGATACGCAGTATTTT
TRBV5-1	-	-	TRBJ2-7	CASSPQGYEQYF	TGCGCCAGCAGCCCACAGGGTTACGAGCAGTACTTC
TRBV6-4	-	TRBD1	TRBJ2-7	CASSDWDRGIEEQYF	TGTGCCAGCAGTGACTGGGACAGGGGGATAGAAGAGCAGTACTTC
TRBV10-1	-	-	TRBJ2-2	CASSDSLAVGELFF	TGCGCCAGCAGTGATAGCCTAGCTGTCGGGGAGCTGTTTTTT
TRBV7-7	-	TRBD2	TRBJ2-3	CASSYGGGSTDTQYF	TGTGCTAGCAGCTACGGCGGGGGGAGCACAGATACGCAGTATTTT
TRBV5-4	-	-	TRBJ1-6	CASSRADSYNSPLHF	TGTGCCAGCAGTCGGGCGGACTCCTATAATTCACCCCTCCACTTT
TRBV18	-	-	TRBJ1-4	CASSPGERITNEKLFF	TGTGCCAGCTCACCAGGCGAGAGGATCACTAATGAAAAACTGTTTTTT
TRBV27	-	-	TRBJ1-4	CASSLEHCIPTNEKLFF	TGTGCCAGCAGTCTGGAACATTGTATCCCAACTAATGAAAAACTGTTTTTT
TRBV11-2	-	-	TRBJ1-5	CASSLENSNQPQHF	TGTGCCAGCAGCTTAGAAAATAGCAATCAGCCCCAGCATTTT
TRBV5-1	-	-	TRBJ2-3	CASSWDTDTQYF	TGCGCCAGCAGCTGGGACACCGATACGCAGTATTTT
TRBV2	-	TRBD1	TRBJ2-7	CASSGGQVYEQYF	TGTGCCAGCAGTGGAGGACAGGTCTACGAGCAGTACTTC
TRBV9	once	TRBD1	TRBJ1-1	CASSVGGQGYTEAFF	TGTGCCAGCAGCGTAGGGGGACAGGGGTACACTGAAGCTTTCTTT
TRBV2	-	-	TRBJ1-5	CASSPTSGTDSNQPQHF	TGTGCCAGCAGTCCAACCTCCGGGACTGATAGCAATCAGCCCCAGCATTTT
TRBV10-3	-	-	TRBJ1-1	CAISEWEESEAFF	TGTGCCATCAGTGAATGGGAAGAGAGTGAAGCTTTCTTT
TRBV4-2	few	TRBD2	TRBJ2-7	CASSQESPERGTYEQYF	TGTGCCAGCAGCCAAGAAAGTCCGGAGCGGGGAACCTACGAGCAGTACTTC
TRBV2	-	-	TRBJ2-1	CASRSLAFPYNEQFF	TGTGCCAGCAGGAGTCTCGCTTTTCCATACAATGAGCAGTTCTTC
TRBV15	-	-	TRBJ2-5	CATSRATYQKETQYF	TGTGCCACCAGCAGAGCCACTTACCAGAAAGAGACCCAGTACTTC
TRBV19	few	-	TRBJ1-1	CASSVQATEAFF	TGTGCCAGTAGTGTACAGGCCACTGAAGCTTTCTTT
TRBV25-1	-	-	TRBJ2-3	CASSDWGGTFFTDTQYF	TGTGCCAGCAGTGATTGGGGCGGGACATTTTTCACAGATACGCAGTATTTT
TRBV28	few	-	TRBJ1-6	CASSTRGSYNSPLHF	TGTGCCAGCAGTACCAGGGGATCCTATAATTCACCCCTCCACTTT
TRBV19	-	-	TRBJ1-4	CASDRRTNEKLFF	TGTGCCAGCGACAGGCGGACTAATGAAAAACTGTTTTTT
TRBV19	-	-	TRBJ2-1	CASSITPGGVINEQFF	TGTGCCAGTAGTATAACCCCCGGAGGGGTGATAAATGAGCAGTTCTTC
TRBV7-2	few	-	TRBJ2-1	CASSLWWVVLGHEQFF	TGTGCCAGCAGCTTATGGTGGGTAGTTTTAGGGCATGAGCAGTTCTTC
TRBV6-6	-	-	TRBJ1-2	CASSYLGGSGYTF	TGTGCCAGCAGTTACCTAGGGGGGAGTGGCTACACCTTC
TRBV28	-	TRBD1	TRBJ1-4	CASSFRDRANEKLFF	TGTGCCAGCAGTTTCCGGGACAGAGCTAATGAAAAACTGTTTTTT
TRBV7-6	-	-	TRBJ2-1	CASSLLQGIYNEQFF	TGTGCCAGCAGCTTATTACAGGGCATCTACAATGAGCAGTTCTTC
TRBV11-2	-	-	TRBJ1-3	CASSVGPGASRTIYF	TGTGCCAGCAGCGTAGGGCCAGGGGCCTCACGGACCATATATTTT
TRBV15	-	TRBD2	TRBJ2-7	CATSRLAAYYEQYF	TGTGCCACCAGCCGCCTAGCGGCCTACTACGAGCAGTACTTC